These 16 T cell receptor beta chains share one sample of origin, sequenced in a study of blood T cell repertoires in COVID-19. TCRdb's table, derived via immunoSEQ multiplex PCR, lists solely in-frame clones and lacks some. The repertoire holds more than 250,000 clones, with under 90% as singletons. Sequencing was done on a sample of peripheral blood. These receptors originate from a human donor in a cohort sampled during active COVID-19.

CDR3 DNA: TGTGCCAGCTCACAAGGAAGGGGGACTGAAGCTTTCTTT. Its protein product is CASSQGRGTEAFF. J is TRBJ1-1 and V is TRBV18; D might be TRBD1 (6 bases). The CDR3 consists of 13 residues. Trimming removed 4 bases from V and 5 bases from J, with 11 bases in between. In germline, CDR1 is KGHSH, CDR2 LQKENI.

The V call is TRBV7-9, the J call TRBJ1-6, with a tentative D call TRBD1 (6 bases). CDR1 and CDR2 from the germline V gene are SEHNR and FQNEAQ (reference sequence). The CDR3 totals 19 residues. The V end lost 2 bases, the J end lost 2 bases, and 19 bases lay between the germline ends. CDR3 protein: CASSLFRGISEAYNSPLHF. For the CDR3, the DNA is TGTGCCAGCAGCTTATTCAGGGGAATTTCGGAAGCCTATAATTCACCCCTCCACTTT.

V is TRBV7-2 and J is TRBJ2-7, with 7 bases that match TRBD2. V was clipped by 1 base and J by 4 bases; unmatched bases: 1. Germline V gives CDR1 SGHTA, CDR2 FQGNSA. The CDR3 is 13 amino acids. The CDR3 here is CASSLVGGYEQYF. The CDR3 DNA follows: TGTGCCAGCAGCTTAGTGGGAGGGTACGAGCAGTACTTC.

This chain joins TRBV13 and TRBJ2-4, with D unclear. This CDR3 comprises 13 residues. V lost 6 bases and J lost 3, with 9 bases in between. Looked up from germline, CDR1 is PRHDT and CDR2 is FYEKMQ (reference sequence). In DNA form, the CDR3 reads TGTGCCAGCAGTTCAGGCTACAAAAACATTCAGTACTTC. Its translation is CASSSGYKNIQYF.

Here the CDR3 reads CASSSDLRANTEAFF. The CDR3, as DNA: TGTGCCAGCAGCTCCGACCTCAGGGCGAACACTGAAGCTTTCTTT. V and J are TRBV7-9 and TRBJ1-1; tentatively, D is TRBD1 (5 bases). CDR1 is SEHNR, CDR2 FQNEAQ, per germline (reference sequence). V was cut by 4 bases and J by 1 base, with 13 bases left in between. This CDR3 is 15 amino acids long.

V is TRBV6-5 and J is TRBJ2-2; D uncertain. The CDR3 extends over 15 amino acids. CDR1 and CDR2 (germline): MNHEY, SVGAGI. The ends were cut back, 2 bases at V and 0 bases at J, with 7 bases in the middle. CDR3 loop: CASSYPPANTGELFF. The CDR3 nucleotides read TGTGCCAGCAGTTACCCCCCCGCGAACACCGGGGAGCTGTTTTTT.

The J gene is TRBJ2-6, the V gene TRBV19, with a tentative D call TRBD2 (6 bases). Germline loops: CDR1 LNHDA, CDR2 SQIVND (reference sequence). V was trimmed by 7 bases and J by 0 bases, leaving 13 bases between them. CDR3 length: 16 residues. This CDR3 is CASTGFGSSGANVLTF. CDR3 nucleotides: TGTGCCAGTACCGGGTTCGGGAGCTCTGGGGCCAACGTCCTGACTTTC. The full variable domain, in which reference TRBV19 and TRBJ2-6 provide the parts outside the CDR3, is DGGITQSPKYLFRKEGQNVTLSCEQNLNHDAMYWYRQDPGQGLRLIYYSQIVNDFQKGDIAEGYSVSREKKESFPLTVTSAQKNPTAFYLCASTGFGSSGANVLTFGAGSRLTVL.

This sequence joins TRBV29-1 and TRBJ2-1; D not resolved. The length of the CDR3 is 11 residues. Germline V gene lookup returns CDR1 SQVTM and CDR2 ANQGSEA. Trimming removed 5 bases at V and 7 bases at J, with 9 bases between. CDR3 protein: CSVLRSNEQFF. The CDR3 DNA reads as TGCAGCGTTTTACGGAGTAATGAGCAGTTCTTC.

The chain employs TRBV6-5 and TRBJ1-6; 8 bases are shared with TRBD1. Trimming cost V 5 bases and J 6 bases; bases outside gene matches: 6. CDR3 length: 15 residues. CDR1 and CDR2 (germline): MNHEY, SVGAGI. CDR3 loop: CASSPDRGINSPLHF. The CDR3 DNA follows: TGTGCCAGCAGTCCTGACAGGGGAATTAATTCACCCCTCCACTTT.

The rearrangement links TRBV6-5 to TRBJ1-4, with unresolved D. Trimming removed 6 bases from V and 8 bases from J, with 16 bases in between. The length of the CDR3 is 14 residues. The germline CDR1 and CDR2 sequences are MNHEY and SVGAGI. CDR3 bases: TGTGCCAGCAGGAAACCGGCGGGCGCCGAAAAACTGTTTTTT. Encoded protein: CASRKPAGAEKLFF.

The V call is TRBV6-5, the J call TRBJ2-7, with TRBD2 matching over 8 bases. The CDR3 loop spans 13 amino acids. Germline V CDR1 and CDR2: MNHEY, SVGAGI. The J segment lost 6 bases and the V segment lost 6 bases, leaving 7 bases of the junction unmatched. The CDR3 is CASRLGLAGEQYF. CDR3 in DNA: TGTGCCAGCAGATTAGGACTAGCCGGCGAGCAGTACTTC.

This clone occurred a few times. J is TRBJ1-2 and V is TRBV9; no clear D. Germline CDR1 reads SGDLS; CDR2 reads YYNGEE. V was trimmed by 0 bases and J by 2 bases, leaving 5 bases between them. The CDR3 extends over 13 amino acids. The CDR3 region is CASSVVPNYGYTF. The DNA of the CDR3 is TGTGCCAGCAGCGTAGTCCCAAACTATGGCTACACCTTC.

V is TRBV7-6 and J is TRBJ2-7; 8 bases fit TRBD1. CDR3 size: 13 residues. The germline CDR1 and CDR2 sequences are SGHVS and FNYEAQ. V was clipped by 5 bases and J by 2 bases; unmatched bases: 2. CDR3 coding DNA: TGTGCCAGCAGCCGGGACAGGACCTACGAGCAGTACTTC. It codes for CASSRDRTYEQYF.

The DNA of the CDR3 is TGTGCCAGCAGCCAAGATCTCGCGGGAGGGCGAAATACGCAGTATTTT. It translates to CASSQDLAGGRNTQYF. The V gene is TRBV3-1 (or the pseudogene TRBV3-2), the J gene TRBJ2-3, with 9 bases aligning to TRBD2. V shed 0 bases, J shed 7 bases, and the junction held 8 bases outside the gene matches. Germline assignment: CDR1 LGHDT and CDR2 YNNKEL (reference sequence). The CDR3 covers 16 residues.

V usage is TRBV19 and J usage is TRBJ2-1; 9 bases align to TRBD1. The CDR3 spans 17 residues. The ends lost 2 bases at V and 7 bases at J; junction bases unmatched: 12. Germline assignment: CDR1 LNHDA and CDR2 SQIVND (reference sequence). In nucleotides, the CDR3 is TGTGCCAGTAGTATAATCGTGACAGGGGGACGATTGAATGAGCAGTTCTTC. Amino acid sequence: CASSIIVTGGRLNEQFF. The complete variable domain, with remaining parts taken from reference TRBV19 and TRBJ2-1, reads DGGITQSPKYLFRKEGQNVTLSCEQNLNHDAMYWYRQDPGQGLRLIYYSQIVNDFQKGDIAEGYSVSREKKESFPLTVTSAQKNPTAFYLCASSIIVTGGRLNEQFFGPGTRLTVL.

The CDR3 protein is CASSPLSGPGATDTQYF. The CDR3 region has the DNA TGTGCCAGCAGCCCGCTTAGCGGACCCGGGGCCACAGATACGCAGTATTTT. The chain is built from TRBV3-1 (or the pseudogene TRBV3-2) and TRBJ2-3, with TRBD2 as a possible D gene (6 bases). V shed 4 bases and J shed 2 bases, with 19 bases lying between them. The CDR3 consists of 17 residues. Germline V gene sequence: CDR1 LGHDT, CDR2 YNNKEL (reference sequence).